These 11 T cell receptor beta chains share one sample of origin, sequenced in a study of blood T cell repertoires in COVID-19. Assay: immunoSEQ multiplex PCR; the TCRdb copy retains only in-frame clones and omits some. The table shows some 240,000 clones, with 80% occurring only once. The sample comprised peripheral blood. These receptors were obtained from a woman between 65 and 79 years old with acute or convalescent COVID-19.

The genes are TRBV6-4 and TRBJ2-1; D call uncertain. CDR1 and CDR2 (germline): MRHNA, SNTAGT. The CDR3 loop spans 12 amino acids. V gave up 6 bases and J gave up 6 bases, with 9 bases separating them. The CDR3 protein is CASSWRSNEQFF. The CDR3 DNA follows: TGTGCCAGCAGCTGGCGGTCCAATGAGCAGTTCTTC.

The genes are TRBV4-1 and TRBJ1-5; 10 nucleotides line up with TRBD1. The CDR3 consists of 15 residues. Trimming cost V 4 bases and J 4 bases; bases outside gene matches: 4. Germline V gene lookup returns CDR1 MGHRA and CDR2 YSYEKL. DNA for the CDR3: TGCGCCAGCAGCCGGGGGACAGGGGAGAATCAGCCCCAGCATTTT. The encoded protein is CASSRGTGENQPQHF.

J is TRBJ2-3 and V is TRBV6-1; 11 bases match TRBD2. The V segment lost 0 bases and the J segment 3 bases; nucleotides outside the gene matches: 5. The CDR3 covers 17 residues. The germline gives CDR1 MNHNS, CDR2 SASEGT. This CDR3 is CASSEAILAGVTDTQYF. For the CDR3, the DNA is TGTGCCAGCAGTGAAGCCATACTAGCGGGGGTTACAGATACGCAGTATTTT.

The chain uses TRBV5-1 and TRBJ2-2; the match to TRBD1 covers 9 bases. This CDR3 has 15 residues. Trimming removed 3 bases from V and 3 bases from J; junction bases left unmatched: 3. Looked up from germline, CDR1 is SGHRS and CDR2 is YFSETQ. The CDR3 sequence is CASSSGTGYTGELFF. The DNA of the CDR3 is TGCGCCAGCAGCTCGGGGACAGGGTACACCGGGGAGCTGTTTTTT.

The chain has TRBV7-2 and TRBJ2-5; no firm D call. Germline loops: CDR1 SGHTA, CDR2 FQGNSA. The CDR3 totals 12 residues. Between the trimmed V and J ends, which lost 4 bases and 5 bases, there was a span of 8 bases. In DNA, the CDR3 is TGTGCCAGCAGCTCCGACTCGGAGACCCAGTACTTC. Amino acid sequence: CASSSDSETQYF.

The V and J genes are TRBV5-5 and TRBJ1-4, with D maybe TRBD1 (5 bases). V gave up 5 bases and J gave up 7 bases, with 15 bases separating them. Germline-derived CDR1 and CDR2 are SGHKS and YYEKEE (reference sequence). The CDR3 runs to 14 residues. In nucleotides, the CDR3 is TGTGCCAGCAGTAACGGGGAGGGACGTGAAAAACTGTTTTTT. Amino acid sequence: CASSNGEGREKLFF.

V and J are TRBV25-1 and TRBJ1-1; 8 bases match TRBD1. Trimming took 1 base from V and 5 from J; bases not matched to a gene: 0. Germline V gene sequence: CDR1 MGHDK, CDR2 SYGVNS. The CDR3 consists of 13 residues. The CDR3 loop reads CASSEWTGTEAFF. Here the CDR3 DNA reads TGTGCCAGCAGTGAATGGACAGGGACTGAAGCTTTCTTT. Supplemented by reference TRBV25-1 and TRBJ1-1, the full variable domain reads EADIYQTPRYLVIGTGKKITLECSQTMGHDKMYWYQQDPGMELHLIHYSYGVNSTEKGDLSSESTVSRIRTEHFPLTLESARPSHTSQYLCASSEWTGTEAFFGQGTRLTVV.

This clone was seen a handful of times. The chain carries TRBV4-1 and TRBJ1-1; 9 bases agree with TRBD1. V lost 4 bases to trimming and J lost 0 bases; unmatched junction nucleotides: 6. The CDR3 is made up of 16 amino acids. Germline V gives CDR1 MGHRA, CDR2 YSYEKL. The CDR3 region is CASSRTGTGLNTEAFF. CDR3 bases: TGCGCCAGCAGCCGGACCGGGACAGGGTTGAACACTGAAGCTTTCTTT.

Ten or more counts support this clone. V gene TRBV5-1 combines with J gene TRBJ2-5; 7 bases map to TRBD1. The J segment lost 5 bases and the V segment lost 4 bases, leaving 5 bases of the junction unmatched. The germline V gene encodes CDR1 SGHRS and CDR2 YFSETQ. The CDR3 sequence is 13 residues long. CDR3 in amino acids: CASSRDSMETQYF. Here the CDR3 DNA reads TGCGCCAGCAGCAGGGACAGTATGGAGACCCAGTACTTC. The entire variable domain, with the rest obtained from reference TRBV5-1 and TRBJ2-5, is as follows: KAGVTQTPRYLIKTRGQQVTLSCSPISGHRSVSWYQQTPGQGLQFLFEYFSETQRNKGNFPGRFSGRQFSNSRSEMNVSTLELGDSALYLCASSRDSMETQYFGPGTRLLVL.

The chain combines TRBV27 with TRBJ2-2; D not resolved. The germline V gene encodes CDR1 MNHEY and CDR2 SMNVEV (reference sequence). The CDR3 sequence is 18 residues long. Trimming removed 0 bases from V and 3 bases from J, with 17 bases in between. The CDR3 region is CASSLSMAGLRYTGELFF. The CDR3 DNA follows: TGTGCCAGCAGTTTATCTATGGCAGGCTTAAGGTACACCGGGGAGCTGTTTTTT.

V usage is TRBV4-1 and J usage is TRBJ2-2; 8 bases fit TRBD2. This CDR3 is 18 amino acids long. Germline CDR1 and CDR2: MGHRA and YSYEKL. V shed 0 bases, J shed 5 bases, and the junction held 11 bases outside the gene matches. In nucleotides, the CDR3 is TGCGCCAGCAGCCAAGATAAGTGGAGCGGGGGTGGTACCGGGGAGCTGTTTTTT. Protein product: CASSQDKWSGGGTGELFF.